The entry that follows covers one T cell receptor (beta chain) sequence. This sample stems from a study of blood T cell repertoires in COVID-19. Study information: The United States, Italy and Spain supplied acute and convalescent COVID-19 samples. The analysed material was cDNA or gDNA that came from T cells, B-cell-depleted T cells, or PBMCs.

CDR3 length equals 15 residues. V was pared by 4 bases and J by 7 bases, with 9 bases of the junction left unmatched. CDR1 is MNHEY and CDR2 is SMNVEV in the germline V gene (reference sequence). TCRdb's copy holds only in-frame clones and misses some; the assay was immunoSEQ multiplex PCR. The sample contains about 140,000 clones, 80% to 90% of which appear only once. The clonotype comes from a woman at least 80 years old with acute or convalescent COVID-19. The sample was peripheral blood. V gene TRBV27 combines with J gene TRBJ2-7, with TRBD1 matching over 11 bases. In DNA, the CDR3 is TGTGCCAGCAGTTCCGGTGGACAGGGGGCACGGGAGCAGTACTTC. It encodes CASSSGGQGAREQYF.